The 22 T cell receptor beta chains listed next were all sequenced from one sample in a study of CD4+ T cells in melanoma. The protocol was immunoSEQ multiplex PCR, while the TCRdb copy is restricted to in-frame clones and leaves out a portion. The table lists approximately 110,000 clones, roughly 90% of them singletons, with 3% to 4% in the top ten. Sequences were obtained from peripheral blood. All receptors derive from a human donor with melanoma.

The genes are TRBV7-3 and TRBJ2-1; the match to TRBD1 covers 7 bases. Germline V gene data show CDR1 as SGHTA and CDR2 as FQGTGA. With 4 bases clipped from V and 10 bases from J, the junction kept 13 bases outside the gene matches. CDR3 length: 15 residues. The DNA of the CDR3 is TGTGCCAGCAGCTCTCAGACAGGGTTGATAGCGGAGCAGTTCTTC. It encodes CASSSQTGLIAEQFF.

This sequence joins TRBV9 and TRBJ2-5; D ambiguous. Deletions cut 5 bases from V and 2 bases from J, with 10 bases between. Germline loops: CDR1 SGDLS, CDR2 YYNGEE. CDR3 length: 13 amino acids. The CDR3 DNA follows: TGTGCCAGCAGTCCAGCCCCGCAAGAGACCCAGTACTTC. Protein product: CASSPAPQETQYF.

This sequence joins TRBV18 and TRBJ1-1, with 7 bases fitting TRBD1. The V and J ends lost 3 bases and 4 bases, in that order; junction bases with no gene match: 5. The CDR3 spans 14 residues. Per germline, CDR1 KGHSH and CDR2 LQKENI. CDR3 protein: CASSPLRGGTEAFF. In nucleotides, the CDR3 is TGTGCCAGCTCACCCCTCAGGGGGGGCACTGAAGCTTTCTTT.

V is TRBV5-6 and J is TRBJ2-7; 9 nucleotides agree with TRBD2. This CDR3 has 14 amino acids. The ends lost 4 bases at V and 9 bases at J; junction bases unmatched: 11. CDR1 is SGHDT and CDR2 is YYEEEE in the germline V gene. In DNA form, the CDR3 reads TGTGCCAGCAGCCCGCGGACTAGCGAGGAGGTGCAGTACTTC. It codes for CASSPRTSEEVQYF.

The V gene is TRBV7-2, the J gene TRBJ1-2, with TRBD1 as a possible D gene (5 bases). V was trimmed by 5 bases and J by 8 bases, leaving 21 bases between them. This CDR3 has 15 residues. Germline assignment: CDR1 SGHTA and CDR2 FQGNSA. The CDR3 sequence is CASSLSGTALQGYTF. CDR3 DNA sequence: TGTGCCAGCAGCCTCTCCGGGACTGCACTTCAAGGCTACACCTTC.

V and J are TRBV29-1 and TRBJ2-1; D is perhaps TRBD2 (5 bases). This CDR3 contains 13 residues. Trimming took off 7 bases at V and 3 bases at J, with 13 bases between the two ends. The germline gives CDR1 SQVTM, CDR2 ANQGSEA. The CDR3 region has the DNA TGCAGCGGGGGAAGCGGAGACTACAATGAGCAGTTCTTC. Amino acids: CSGGSGDYNEQFF.

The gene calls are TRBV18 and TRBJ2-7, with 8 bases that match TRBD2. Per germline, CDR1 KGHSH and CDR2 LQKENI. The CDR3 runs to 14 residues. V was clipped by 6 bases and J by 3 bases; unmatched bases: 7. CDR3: CASSTGGGFYEQYF. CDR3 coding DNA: TGTGCCAGCTCTACCGGGGGGGGATTCTACGAGCAGTACTTC.

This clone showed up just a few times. DNA of the CDR3: TGTGCCAGCAACATAGAAGGACTAGCCGTGTTTAATGAGCAGTTCTTC. This translates into CASNIEGLAVFNEQFF. V and J are TRBV7-8 and TRBJ2-1; 8 bases match TRBD2. The germline V gene encodes CDR1 SGHVS and CDR2 FQNEAQ. Germline trimming cut 7 bases from V and 7 bases from J; bases unmatched to any gene: 15. The CDR3 contains 16 residues.

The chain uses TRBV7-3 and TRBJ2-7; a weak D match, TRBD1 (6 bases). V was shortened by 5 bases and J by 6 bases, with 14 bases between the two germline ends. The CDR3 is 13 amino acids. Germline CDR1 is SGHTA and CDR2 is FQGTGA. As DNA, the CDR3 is TGTGCCAGCAGCGTTACAGGGTCACGCGAGCAGTACTTC. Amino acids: CASSVTGSREQYF.

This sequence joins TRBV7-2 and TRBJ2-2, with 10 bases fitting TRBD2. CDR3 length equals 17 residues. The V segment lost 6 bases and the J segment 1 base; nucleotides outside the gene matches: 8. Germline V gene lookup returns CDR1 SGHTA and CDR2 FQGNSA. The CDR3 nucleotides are TGTGCCAGCAGGGGGGCTAGCGGGGGCCGGAACACCGGGGAGCTGTTTTTT. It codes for CASRGASGGRNTGELFF.

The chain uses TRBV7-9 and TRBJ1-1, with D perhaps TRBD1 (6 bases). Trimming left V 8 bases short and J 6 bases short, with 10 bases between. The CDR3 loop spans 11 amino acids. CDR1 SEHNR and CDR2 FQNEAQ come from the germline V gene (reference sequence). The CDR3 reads CASSGGAEAFF. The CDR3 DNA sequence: TGTGCCAGCTCGGGGGGCGCTGAAGCTTTCTTT.

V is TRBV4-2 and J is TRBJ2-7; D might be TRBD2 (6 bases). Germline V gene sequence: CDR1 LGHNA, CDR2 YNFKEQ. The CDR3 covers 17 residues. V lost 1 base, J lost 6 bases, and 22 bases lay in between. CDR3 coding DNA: TGTGCCAGCAGCCAAGGAGCGGACGCCTTCCGAGCGGGCGAGCAGTACTTC. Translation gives CASSQGADAFRAGEQYF.

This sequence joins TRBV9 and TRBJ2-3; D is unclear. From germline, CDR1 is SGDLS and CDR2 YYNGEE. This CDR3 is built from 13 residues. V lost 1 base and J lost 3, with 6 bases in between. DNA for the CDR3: TGTGCCAGCAGCGTACAGACTACAGATACGCAGTATTTT. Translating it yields CASSVQTTDTQYF. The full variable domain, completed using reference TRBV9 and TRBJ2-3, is DSGVTQTPKHLITATGQRVTLRCSPRSGDLSVYWYQQSLDQGLQFLIQYYNGEERAKGNILERFSAQQFPDLHSELNLSSLELGDSALYFCASSVQTTDTQYFGPGTRLTVL.

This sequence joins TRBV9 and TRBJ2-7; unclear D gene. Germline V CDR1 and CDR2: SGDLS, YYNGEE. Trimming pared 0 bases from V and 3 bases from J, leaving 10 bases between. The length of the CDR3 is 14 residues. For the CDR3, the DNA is TGTGCCAGCAGCGTAGCGTCCGGTCTCTACGAGCAGTACTTC. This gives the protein CASSVASGLYEQYF.

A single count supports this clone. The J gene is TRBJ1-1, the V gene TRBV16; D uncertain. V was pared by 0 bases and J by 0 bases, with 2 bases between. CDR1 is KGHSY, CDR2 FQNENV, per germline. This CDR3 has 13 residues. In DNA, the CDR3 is TGTGCCAGCAGCCAATCGCTGAACACTGAAGCTTTCTTT. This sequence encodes CASSQSLNTEAFF.

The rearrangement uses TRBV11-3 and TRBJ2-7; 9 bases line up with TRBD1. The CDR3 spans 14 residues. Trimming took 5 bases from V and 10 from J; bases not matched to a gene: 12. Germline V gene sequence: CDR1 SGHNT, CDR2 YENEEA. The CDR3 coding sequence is TGTGCCAGCAGCACCGGACCCGGGACAGGGCACCAGTACTTC. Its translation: CASSTGPGTGHQYF.

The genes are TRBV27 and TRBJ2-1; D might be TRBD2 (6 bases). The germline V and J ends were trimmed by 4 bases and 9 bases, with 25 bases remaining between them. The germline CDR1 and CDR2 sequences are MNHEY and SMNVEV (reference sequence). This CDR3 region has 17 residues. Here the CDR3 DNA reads TGTGCCAGCAGTTCCGACCCTAGACTAGTAACGGAGGGTGAGCAGTTCTTC. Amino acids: CASSSDPRLVTEGEQFF.

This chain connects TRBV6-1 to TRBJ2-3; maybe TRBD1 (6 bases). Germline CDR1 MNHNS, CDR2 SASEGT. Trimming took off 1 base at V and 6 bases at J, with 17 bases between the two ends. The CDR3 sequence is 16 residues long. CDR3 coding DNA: TGTGCCAGCAGTGAAGGTGTGGGACAAGGGTGGGATACGCAGTATTTT. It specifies CASSEGVGQGWDTQYF.

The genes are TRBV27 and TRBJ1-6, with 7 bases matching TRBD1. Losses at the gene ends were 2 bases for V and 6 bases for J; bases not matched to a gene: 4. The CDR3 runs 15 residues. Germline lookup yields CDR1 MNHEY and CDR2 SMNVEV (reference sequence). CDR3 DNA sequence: TGTGCCAGCAGTTTAACAGGGGTTACTAATTCACCCCTCCACTTT. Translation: CASSLTGVTNSPLHF.

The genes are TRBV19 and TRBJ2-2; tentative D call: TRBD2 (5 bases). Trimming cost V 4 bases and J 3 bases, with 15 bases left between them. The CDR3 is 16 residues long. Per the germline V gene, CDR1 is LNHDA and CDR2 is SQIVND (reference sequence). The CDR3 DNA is TGTGCCAGTAGTACGACGAGGGTCGGGGACACCGGGGAGCTGTTTTTT. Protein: CASSTTRVGDTGELFF.

CDR3 DNA: TGTGCCAGTAGTATTCGGGAATTCAATCAGCCCCAGCATTTT. It encodes CASSIREFNQPQHF. This rearrangement joins TRBV19 to TRBJ1-5; no definite D call. Looked up from germline, CDR1 is LNHDA and CDR2 is SQIVND (reference sequence). V lost 3 bases and J lost 3, with 9 bases in between. The CDR3 length is 14 residues.

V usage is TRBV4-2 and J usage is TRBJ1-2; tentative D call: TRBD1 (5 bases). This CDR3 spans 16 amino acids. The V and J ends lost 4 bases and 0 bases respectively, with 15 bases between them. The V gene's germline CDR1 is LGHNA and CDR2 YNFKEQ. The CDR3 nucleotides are TGTGCCAGCAGCCCAATTACAGGAACTACTAACTATGGCTACACCTTC. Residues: CASSPITGTTNYGYTF.